Following are 23 T cell receptor beta chains from one sample sequenced in a study of tumor-infiltrating lymphocytes in localized non-small cell lung cancer. TCRdb keeps only in-frame clones here, not all; method: immunoSEQ multiplex PCR. Of about 16,000 clones in the sample, roughly four fifths were seen once. Material: lung tumor tissue. These receptors were collected from a human donor with non-small cell lung cancer.

J is TRBJ2-1 and V is TRBV29-1; D gene uncertain. The CDR3 loop spans 14 amino acids. V was pared by 5 bases and J by 0 bases, with 11 bases between. Germline values: CDR1 SQVTM, CDR2 ANQGSEA. The CDR3 sequence: CSVHDLSSYNEQFF. The CDR3, as DNA: TGCAGCGTTCACGACTTGAGCTCCTACAATGAGCAGTTCTTC.

This clone is termed medium-sized. The rearrangement uses TRBV10-3 and TRBJ2-7; D not certain. V was cut by 11 bases and J by 3 bases, with 14 bases left in between. This CDR3 contains 12 residues. Germline loops: CDR1 ENHRY, CDR2 SYGVKD. The CDR3 sequence is CAAAGSNYEQYF. CDR3 bases: TGTGCCGCGGCAGGCTCGAACTACGAGCAGTACTTC.

The V call is TRBV5-6, the J call TRBJ2-7; D possibly corresponds to TRBD1 (7 bases). The germline V gene encodes CDR1 SGHDT and CDR2 YYEEEE. This CDR3 comprises 16 residues. Trimming pared 0 bases from V and 3 bases from J, leaving 16 bases between. The CDR3 protein is CASSLGQGGMIYEQYF. CDR3 coding DNA: TGTGCCAGCAGCTTGGGGCAGGGGGGTATGATCTACGAGCAGTACTTC.

V and J are TRBV11-2 and TRBJ2-6, with D maybe TRBD2 (6 bases). Deletions cut 3 bases from V and 0 bases from J, with 15 bases between. Germline-derived CDR1 and CDR2 are SGHAT and FQNNGV. The CDR3 runs to 18 residues. CDR3 nucleotides: TGTGCCAGCAGCTTGGAACCGGGACTCCTCTCTGGGGCCAACGTCCTGACTTTC. It yields the protein CASSLEPGLLSGANVLTF.

This sequence joins TRBV2 and TRBJ2-3; the match to TRBD1 covers 10 bases. CDR1 and CDR2 (germline): SNHLY, FYNNEI. V dropped 2 bases and J dropped 5; count of bases not matched to a gene: 4. The CDR3 covers 15 residues. The CDR3 sequence is CASSEFRTGGDTQYF. The CDR3 nucleotides are TGTGCCAGCAGTGAATTCCGGACAGGGGGAGATACGCAGTATTTT. Together with reference TRBV2 and TRBJ2-3, the CDR3 gives the full variable domain: EPEVTQTPSHQVTQMGQEVILRCVPISNHLYFYWYRQILGQKVEFLVSFYNNEISEKSEIFDDQFSVERPDGSNFTLKIRSTKLEDSAMYFCASSEFRTGGDTQYFGPGTRLTVL.

The rearrangement uses TRBV5-6 and TRBJ2-7; D is undetermined. Germline assignment: CDR1 SGHDT and CDR2 YYEEEE. Trimming removed 1 base at V and 1 base at J, with 18 bases between. The CDR3 consists of 17 residues. This chain's CDR3 is CASSLITNLEISYEQYF. CDR3 nucleotide sequence: TGTGCCAGCAGCTTGATTACGAACCTCGAGATTTCCTACGAGCAGTACTTC.

The genes are TRBV25-1 and TRBJ2-6; TRBD2 aligns across 8 bases. The CDR3 totals 15 residues. V shed 11 bases and J 0 bases; nucleotides not matched to a gene: 6. Germline V gene sequence: CDR1 MGHDK, CDR2 SYGVNS. The DNA for the CDR3 is TGTGCCTCGGGGGGGAGAAGCTCTGGGGCCAACGTCCTGACTTTC. It is translated as CASGGRSSGANVLTF.

The chain links TRBV25-1 to TRBJ1-1; tentatively, D is TRBD1 (5 bases). The CDR3 loop spans 14 amino acids. V lost 1 base and J 4 bases, leaving 10 bases between the germline ends. Germline values: CDR1 MGHDK, CDR2 SYGVNS. The CDR3 nucleotides read TGTGCCAGCAGTGAATGGGGGGGTGCCACTGAAGCTTTCTTT. This sequence encodes CASSEWGGATEAFF.

This clone is medium-sized. The chain carries TRBV2 and TRBJ1-1; D unresolved. This CDR3 has 12 amino acids. V lost 6 bases to trimming and J lost 6 bases, with 11 bases between them. CDR1 is SNHLY and CDR2 is FYNNEI in the germline V gene. CDR3: CASSLDSAEAFF. The CDR3 DNA is TGTGCCAGCAGCCTTGACTCCGCTGAAGCTTTCTTT.

The V and J genes are TRBV5-6 and TRBJ2-7; weak D call: TRBD2 (6 bases). Germline V CDR1 and CDR2: SGHDT, YYEEEE. V was clipped by 3 bases and J by 5 bases, with 15 bases between them. The CDR3 contains 14 residues. The CDR3 bases are TGTGCCAGCAGCTCTCGAGGACTAAAGCACGAGCAGTACTTC. Encoded protein: CASSSRGLKHEQYF.

The chain recombines TRBV10-3 with TRBJ2-1, with 9 bases matching TRBD2. Germline V gene sequence: CDR1 ENHRY, CDR2 SYGVKD. The CDR3 is made up of 13 amino acids. The V and J ends lost 11 bases and 4 bases, in that order; junction bases with no gene match: 6. This CDR3 reads CAAGGGVYNEQFF. The CDR3 DNA reads as TGTGCCGCGGGGGGGGGTGTTTACAATGAGCAGTTCTTC.

A few counts support this clone. The chain combines TRBV5-1 with TRBJ2-3; perhaps TRBD1 as D (7 bases). Trimming pared 3 bases from V and 4 bases from J, leaving 15 bases between. The V gene's germline CDR1 is SGHRS and CDR2 YFSETQ. The CDR3 has 15 amino acids. The CDR3 nucleotides are TGCGCCAGCAGCTCCTCAGGGGGGCGGGCAGATACGCAGTATTTT. Protein product: CASSSSGGRADTQYF.

This clone rates as medium-sized. This sequence joins TRBV2 and TRBJ1-2, with a weak D call TRBD1 (6 bases). V lost 7 bases to trimming and J lost 4 bases, with 16 bases between them. Germline V gives CDR1 SNHLY, CDR2 FYNNEI. The CDR3 length is 14 residues. CDR3 residues: CASNIPGQLYGYTF. CDR3 DNA: TGTGCCAGCAATATACCAGGACAGCTCTATGGCTACACCTTC.

This chain joins TRBV11-2 and TRBJ1-2, with D possibly being TRBD1 (5 bases). CDR1 SGHAT and CDR2 FQNNGV come from the germline V gene. CDR3 size: 14 residues. With 6 bases removed from V and 2 bases from J, the gap between germline ends came to 13 bases. CDR3 sequence: CASRSDRGNYGYTF. The CDR3 DNA follows: TGTGCCAGCAGATCAGACCGGGGGAACTATGGCTACACCTTC.

The chain carries TRBV28 and TRBJ1-5; no reliable D call. V lost 5 bases to trimming and J lost 6 bases, with 14 bases between them. The CDR3 contains 14 residues. The germline gives CDR1 MDHEN, CDR2 SYDVKM. The chain's CDR3 is CASSAVRKAQPQHF. DNA for the CDR3: TGTGCCAGCAGTGCCGTCCGGAAGGCTCAGCCCCAGCATTTT.

This clone was counted only a few times. This rearrangement joins TRBV5-1 to TRBJ1-1; 7 nucleotides agree with TRBD1. The V and J ends lost 2 bases and 4 bases, in that order; junction bases with no gene match: 5. This CDR3 region has 14 residues. CDR1 SGHRS and CDR2 YFSETQ come from the germline V gene. In DNA, the CDR3 is TGCGCCAGCAGCTTATCAGGGGGGGTCACTGAAGCTTTCTTT. Protein product: CASSLSGGVTEAFF.

V gene TRBV19 combines with J gene TRBJ2-7; 8 nucleotides align to TRBD1. CDR1 is LNHDA and CDR2 is SQIVND in the germline V gene (reference sequence). The CDR3 is 15 residues long. After removal of 3 bases from V and 5 bases from J, the junction contained 9 bases not matched to a gene. CDR3 coding DNA: TGTGCCAGTAGTATCGGACAGGGTGGGTCCCACGAGCAGTACTTC. Translated, it gives CASSIGQGGSHEQYF.

This clone is large by share. V and J are TRBV6-1 and TRBJ2-2; TRBD2 agrees at 11 bases. With V trimmed by 1 base and J by 1 base, 5 bases remained unmatched. The CDR3 has 18 residues. The V gene's germline CDR1 is MNHNS and CDR2 SASEGT. The CDR3: CASSEVAGGLGNTGELFF. The CDR3 nucleotides are TGTGCCAGCAGTGAAGTAGCGGGGGGGCTTGGGAACACCGGGGAGCTGTTTTTT.

The chain has TRBV6-1 and TRBJ1-6; D gene unclear. Trimming pared 0 bases from V and 8 bases from J, leaving 8 bases between. The V gene's germline CDR1 is MNHNS and CDR2 SASEGT. CDR3 size: 14 residues. CDR3 amino acids: CASSEADGYSPLHF. The CDR3 bases are TGTGCCAGCAGTGAAGCGGACGGTTATTCACCCCTCCACTTT.

The J gene is TRBJ1-2, the V gene TRBV11-2, with a tentative D call TRBD1 (6 bases). V lost 5 bases, J lost 7 bases, and 20 bases lay in between. The CDR3 is 15 residues long. Germline CDR1 and CDR2: SGHAT and FQNNGV. In DNA form, the CDR3 reads TGTGCCAGCAGCCCCGATCCGCGGGGGCGGGGTGGCTACACCTTC. Translation: CASSPDPRGRGGYTF.

This chain joins TRBV11-2 and TRBJ1-6, with D hard to call. Germline CDR1 reads SGHAT; CDR2 reads FQNNGV. There are 16 residues in the CDR3. Trimming removed 1 base at V and 10 bases at J, with 17 bases between. This CDR3 is CASSLVVRGVGSPLHF. The CDR3 bases are TGTGCCAGCAGCTTAGTCGTTCGCGGCGTGGGGTCACCCCTCCACTTT. Full variable domain (remainder filled in from reference TRBV11-2 and TRBJ1-6): EAGVAQSPRYKIIEKRQSVAFWCNPISGHATLYWYQQILGQGPKLLIQFQNNGVVDDSQLPKDRFSAERLKGVDSTLKIQPAKLEDSAVYLCASSLVVRGVGSPLHFGNGTRLTVT.

V usage is TRBV7-2 and J usage is TRBJ2-7; 13 bases map to TRBD2. V dropped 6 bases and J dropped 2; count of bases not matched to a gene: 4. The germline CDR1 and CDR2 sequences are SGHTA and FQGNSA. The CDR3 has 15 residues. CDR3 coding DNA: TGTGCCAGCAGGTTAACTAGCGGGGGGGCCTACGAGCAGTACTTC. It specifies CASRLTSGGAYEQYF.

The chain links TRBV7-8 to TRBJ2-7; perhaps TRBD2 as D (7 bases). CDR1 and CDR2 (germline): SGHVS, FQNEAQ. Trimming took 1 base from V and 5 from J, leaving 18 bases between them. This CDR3 is built from 16 residues. The CDR3 coding sequence is TGTGCCAGCAGCTTAGGTTTGGGGGGGCGCCCCCACGAGCAGTACTTC. Amino acids: CASSLGLGGRPHEQYF.